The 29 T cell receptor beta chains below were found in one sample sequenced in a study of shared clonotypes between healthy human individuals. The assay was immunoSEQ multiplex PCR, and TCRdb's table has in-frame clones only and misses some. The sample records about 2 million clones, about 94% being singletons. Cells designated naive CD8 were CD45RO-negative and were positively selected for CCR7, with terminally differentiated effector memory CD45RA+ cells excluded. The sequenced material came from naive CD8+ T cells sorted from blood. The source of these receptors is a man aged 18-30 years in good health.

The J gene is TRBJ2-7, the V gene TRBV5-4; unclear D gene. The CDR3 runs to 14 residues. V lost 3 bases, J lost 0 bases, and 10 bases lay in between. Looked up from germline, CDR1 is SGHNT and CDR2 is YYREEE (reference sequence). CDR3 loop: CASSSMDGSYEQYF. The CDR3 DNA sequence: TGTGCCAGCAGCTCGATGGACGGCTCCTACGAGCAGTACTTC.

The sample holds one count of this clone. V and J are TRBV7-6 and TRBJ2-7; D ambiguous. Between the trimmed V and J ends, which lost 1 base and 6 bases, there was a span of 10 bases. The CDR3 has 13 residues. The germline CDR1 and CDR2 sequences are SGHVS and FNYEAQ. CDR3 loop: CASSLVFGREQYF. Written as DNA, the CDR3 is TGTGCCAGCAGCTTAGTATTTGGGCGCGAGCAGTACTTC.

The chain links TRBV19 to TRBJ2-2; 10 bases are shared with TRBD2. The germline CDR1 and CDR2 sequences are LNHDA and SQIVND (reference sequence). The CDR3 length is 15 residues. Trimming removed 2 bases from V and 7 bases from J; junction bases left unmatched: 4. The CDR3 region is CASSITSGTGGELFF. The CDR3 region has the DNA TGTGCCAGTAGTATAACTAGCGGGACCGGCGGGGAGCTGTTTTTT.

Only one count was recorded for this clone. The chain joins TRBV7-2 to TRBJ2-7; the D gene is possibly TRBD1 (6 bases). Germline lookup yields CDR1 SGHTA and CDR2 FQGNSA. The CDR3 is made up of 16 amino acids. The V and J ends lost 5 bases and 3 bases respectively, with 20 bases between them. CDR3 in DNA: TGTGCCAGCAGCCCCCCACTCCAGACAGGTAACTACGAGCAGTACTTC. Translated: CASSPPLQTGNYEQYF.

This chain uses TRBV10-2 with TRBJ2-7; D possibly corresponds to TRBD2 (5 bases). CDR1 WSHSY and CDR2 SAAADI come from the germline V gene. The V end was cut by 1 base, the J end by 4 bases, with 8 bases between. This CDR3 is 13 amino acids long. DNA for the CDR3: TGCGCCAGCAGTGAGTTTGGGAGTTACGAGCAGTACTTC. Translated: CASSEFGSYEQYF.

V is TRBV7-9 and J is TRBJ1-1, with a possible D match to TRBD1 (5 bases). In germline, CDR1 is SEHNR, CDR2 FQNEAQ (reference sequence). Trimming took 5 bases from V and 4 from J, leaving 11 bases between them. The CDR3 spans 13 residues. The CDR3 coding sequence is TGTGCCAGCAGCCACCGGGGGGGCACTGAAGCTTTCTTT. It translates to CASSHRGGTEAFF.

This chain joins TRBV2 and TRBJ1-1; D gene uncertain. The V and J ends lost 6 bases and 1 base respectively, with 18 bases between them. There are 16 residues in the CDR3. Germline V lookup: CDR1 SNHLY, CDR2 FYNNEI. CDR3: CASSDDDGLGNTEAFF. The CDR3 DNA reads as TGTGCCAGCAGCGATGACGATGGTCTGGGGAACACTGAAGCTTTCTTT.

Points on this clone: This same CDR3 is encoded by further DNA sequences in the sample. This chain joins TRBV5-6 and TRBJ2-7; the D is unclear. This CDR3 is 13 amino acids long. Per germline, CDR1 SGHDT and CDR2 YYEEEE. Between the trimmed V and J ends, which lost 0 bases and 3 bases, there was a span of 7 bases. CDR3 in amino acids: CASSLGQLYEQYF. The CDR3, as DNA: TGTGCCAGCAGCTTGGGCCAACTCTACGAGCAGTACTTC.

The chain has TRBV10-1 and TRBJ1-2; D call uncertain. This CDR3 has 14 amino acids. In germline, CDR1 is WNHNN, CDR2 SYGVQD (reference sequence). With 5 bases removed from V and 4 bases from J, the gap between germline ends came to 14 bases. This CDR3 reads CASSPGRASYGYTF. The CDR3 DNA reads TGCGCCAGCAGTCCGGGAAGGGCGAGCTATGGCTACACCTTC.

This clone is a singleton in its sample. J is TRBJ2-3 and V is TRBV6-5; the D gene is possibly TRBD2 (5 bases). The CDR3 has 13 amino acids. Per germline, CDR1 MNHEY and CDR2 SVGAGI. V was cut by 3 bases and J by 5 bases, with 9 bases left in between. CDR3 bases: TGTGCCAGCAGTTATGCGGCGGGAGATACGCAGTATTTT. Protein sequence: CASSYAAGDTQYF.

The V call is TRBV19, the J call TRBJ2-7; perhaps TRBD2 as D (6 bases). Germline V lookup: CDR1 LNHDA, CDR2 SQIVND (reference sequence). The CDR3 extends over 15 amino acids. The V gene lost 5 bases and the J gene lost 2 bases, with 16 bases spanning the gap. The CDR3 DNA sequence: TGTGCCAGTAGTCCCCAGGGCGGGGATACCTACGAGCAGTACTTC. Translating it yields CASSPQGGDTYEQYF.

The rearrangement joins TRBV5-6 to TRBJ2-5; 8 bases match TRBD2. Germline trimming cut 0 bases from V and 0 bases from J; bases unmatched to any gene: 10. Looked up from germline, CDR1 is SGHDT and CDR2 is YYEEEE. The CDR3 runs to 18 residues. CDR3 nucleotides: TGTGCCAGCAGCTTGGGTCTTAGCGGGGTGTTGTACCAAGAGACCCAGTACTTC. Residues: CASSLGLSGVLYQETQYF.

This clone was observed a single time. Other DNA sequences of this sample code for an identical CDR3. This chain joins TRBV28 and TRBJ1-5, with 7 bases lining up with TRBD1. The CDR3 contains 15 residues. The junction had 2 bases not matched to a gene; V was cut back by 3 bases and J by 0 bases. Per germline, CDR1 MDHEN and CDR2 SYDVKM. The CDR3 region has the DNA TGTGCCAGCAGTTTGTCAGGGGGTAGCAATCAGCCCCAGCATTTT. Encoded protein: CASSLSGGSNQPQHF.

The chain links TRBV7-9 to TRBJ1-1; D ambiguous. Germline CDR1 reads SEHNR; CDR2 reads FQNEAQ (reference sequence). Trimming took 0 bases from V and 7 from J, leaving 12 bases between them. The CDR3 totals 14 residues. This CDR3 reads CASSLAGGFGEAFF. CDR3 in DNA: TGTGCCAGCAGCTTAGCTGGAGGGTTTGGTGAAGCTTTCTTT.

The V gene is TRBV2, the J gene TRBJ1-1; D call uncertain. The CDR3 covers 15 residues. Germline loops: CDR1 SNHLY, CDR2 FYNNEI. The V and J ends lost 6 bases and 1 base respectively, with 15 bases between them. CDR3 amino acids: CASRDPNGPNTEAFF. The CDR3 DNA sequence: TGTGCCAGCAGGGACCCGAATGGCCCGAACACTGAAGCTTTCTTT. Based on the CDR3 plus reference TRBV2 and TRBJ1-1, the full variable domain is EPEVTQTPSHQVTQMGQEVILRCVPISNHLYFYWYRQILGQKVEFLVSFYNNEISEKSEIFDDQFSVERPDGSNFTLKIRSTKLEDSAMYFCASRDPNGPNTEAFFGQGTRLTVV.

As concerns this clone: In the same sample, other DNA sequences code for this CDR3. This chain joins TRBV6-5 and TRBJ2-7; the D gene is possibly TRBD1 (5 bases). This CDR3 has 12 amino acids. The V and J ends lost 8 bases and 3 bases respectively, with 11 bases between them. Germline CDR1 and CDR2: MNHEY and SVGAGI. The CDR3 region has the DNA TGTGCCAGCGGCACAGGAAACTACGAGCAGTACTTC. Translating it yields CASGTGNYEQYF.

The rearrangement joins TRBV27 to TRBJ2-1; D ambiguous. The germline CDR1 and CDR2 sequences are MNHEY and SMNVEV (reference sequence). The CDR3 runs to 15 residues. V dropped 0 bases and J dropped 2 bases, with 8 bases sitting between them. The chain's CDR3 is CASSLSAEPYNEQFF. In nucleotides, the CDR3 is TGTGCCAGCAGTTTATCGGCGGAACCCTACAATGAGCAGTTCTTC.

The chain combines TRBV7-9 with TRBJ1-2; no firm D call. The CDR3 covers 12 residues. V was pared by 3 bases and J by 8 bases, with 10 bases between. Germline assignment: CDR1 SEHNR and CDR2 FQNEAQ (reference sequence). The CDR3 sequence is CASSFGLEGYTF. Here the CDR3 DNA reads TGTGCCAGCAGCTTCGGCCTTGAGGGCTACACCTTC.

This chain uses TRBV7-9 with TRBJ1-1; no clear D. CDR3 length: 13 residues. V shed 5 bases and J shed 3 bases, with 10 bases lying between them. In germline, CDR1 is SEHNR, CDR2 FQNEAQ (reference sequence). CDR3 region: CASSLYSDTEAFF. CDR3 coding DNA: TGTGCCAGCAGCCTTTATTCGGACACTGAAGCTTTCTTT.

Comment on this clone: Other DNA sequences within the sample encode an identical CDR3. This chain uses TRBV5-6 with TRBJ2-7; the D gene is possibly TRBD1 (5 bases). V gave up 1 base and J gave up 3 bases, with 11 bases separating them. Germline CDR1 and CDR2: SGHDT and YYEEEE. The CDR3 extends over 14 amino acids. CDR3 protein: CASSLSDRFYEQYF. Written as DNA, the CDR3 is TGTGCCAGCAGCTTGAGCGACAGATTCTACGAGCAGTACTTC.

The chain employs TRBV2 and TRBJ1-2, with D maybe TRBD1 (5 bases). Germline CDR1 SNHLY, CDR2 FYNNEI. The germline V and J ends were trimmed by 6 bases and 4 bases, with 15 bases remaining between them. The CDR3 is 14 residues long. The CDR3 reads CASSDYGGGYGYTF. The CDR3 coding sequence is TGTGCCAGCAGCGACTACGGGGGAGGCTATGGCTACACCTTC.

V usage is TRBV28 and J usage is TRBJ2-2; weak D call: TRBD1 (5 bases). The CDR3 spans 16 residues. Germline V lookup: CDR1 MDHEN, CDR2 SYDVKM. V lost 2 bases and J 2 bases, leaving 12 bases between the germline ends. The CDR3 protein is CASSLPDKTNTGELFF. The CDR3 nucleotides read TGTGCCAGCAGTTTACCGGACAAGACAAACACCGGGGAGCTGTTTTTT.

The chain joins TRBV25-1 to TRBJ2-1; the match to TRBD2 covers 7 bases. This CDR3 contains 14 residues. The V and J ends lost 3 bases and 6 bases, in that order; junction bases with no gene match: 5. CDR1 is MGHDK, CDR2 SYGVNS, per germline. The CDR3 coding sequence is TGTGCCAGCAGTGAGTGGGGGGGTATCAATGAGCAGTTCTTC. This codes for CASSEWGGINEQFF.

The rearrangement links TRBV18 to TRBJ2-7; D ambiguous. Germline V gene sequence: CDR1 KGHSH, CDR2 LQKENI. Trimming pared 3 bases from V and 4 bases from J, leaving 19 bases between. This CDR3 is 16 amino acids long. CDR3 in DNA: TGTGCCAGCTCACCCCTCGAAGGCCAGGAGCTTTACGAGCAGTACTTC. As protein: CASSPLEGQELYEQYF.

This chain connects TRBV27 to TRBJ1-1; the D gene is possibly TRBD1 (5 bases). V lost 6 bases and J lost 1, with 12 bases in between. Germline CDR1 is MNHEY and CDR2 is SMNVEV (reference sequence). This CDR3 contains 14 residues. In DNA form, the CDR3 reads TGTGCCAGCAGCCAGTTGGGGGGGAACACTGAAGCTTTCTTT. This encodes CASSQLGGNTEAFF.

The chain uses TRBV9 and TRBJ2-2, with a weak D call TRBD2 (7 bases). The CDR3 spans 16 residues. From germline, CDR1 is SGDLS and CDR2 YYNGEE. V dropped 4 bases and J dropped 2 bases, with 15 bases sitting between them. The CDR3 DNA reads TGTGCCAGCAGCTCTAAGGGGGGGATAAACACCGGGGAGCTGTTTTTT. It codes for CASSSKGGINTGELFF.

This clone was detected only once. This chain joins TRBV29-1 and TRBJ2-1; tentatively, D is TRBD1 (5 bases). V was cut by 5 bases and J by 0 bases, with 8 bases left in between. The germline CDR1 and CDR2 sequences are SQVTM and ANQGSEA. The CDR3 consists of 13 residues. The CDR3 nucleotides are TGCAGCGTTTTTGACAGCTCCTACAATGAGCAGTTCTTC. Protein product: CSVFDSSYNEQFF.

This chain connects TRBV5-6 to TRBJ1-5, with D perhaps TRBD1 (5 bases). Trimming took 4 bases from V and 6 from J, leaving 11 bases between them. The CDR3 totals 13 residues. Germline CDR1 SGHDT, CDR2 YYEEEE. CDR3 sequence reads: CASSPGVGQPQHF. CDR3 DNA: TGTGCCAGCAGCCCGGGGGTTGGTCAGCCCCAGCATTTT.

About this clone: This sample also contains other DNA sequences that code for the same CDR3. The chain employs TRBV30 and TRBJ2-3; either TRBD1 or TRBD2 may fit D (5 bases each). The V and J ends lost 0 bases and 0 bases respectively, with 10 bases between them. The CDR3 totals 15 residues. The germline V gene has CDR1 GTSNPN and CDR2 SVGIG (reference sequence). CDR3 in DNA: TGTGCCTGGAGTGTCGGGGCTGGCAGCACAGATACGCAGTATTTT. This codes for CAWSVGAGSTDTQYF.